These T cell receptor beta chains were read from a single sample in a study of blood T cell repertoires in COVID-19. Method: immunoSEQ multiplex PCR; TCRdb's copy keeps in-frame clones and lacks some. The data hold about 85,000 clones, with around 91% observed a single time. The sequencing sample was made of peripheral blood. The receptors here all came from a woman of 80 years or more with active or convalescent COVID-19. CDR3s include the opening cysteine and the closing phenylalanine or tryptophan. D genes are given only for firm matches. Size is stated for part of the rows, as once, few or many counts, or as a class when the clone is expanded.

V,size,D,J,CDR3,DNA
TRBV19,.,TRBD1,TRBJ2-7,CASNGQASREQYF,TGTGCCAGTAACGGACAGGCCTCCCGCGAGCAGTACTTC
TRBV27,.,.,TRBJ2-7,CASSLRAGVPYEQYF,TGTGCCAGCAGTTTACGGGCAGGGGTACCCTACGAGCAGTACTTC
TRBV9,.,TRBD2,TRBJ2-2,CASSVGSLAAGELFF,TGTGCCAGCAGCGTAGGTTCCCTAGCGGCCGGGGAGCTGTTTTTT
TRBV5-1,.,TRBD1,TRBJ1-4,CASSSLGQGEKLFF,TGCGCCAGCAGCTCCTTGGGACAGGGAGAAAAACTGTTTTTT
TRBV27,.,.,TRBJ2-1,CASSLLGDWGNEQFF,TGTGCCAGCAGTCTCCTGGGGGACTGGGGAAATGAGCAGTTCTTC
TRBV5-8,.,.,TRBJ2-1,CASSLGVQFF,TGTGCCAGCAGCTTGGGCGTGCAGTTCTTC
TRBV30,.,.,TRBJ1-1,CAGRRGGDTEAFF,TGTGCCGGCCGACGAGGCGGGGACACTGAAGCTTTCTTT
TRBV5-1,.,TRBD1,TRBJ1-4,CASSPDRERGKLFF,TGCGCCAGCAGCCCTGACAGGGAACGGGGAAAACTGTTTTTT
TRBV19,.,.,TRBJ1-5,CASSMVRGNSNQPQHF,TGTGCCAGTAGTATGGTCCGCGGTAATAGCAATCAGCCCCAGCATTTT
TRBV9,once,TRBD2,TRBJ2-2,CASSVSGRDTGELFF,TGTGCCAGCAGCGTTAGCGGGAGAGACACCGGGGAGCTGTTTTTT
TRBV28,once,.,TRBJ1-4,CASSTTRQELFF,TGTGCCAGCAGCACCACTCGACAGGAACTGTTTTTT
TRBV29-1,.,.,TRBJ2-5,CSVESGAKETQYF,TGCAGCGTTGAATCAGGGGCGAAAGAGACCCAGTACTTC